A few counts support the clone carrying this T cell receptor beta chain. The data were obtained in a study of blood T cell repertoires in COVID-19. Study-level information: Both acute and convalescent COVID-19 samples were obtained from the United States, Italy and Spain. PBMCs, B-cell-depleted T cells, or T cells were the source of the cDNA or gDNA that made up the material.

The authors' processing: By means of reference gene primer amplification, nucleated cell counts were estimated. The assay was immunoSEQ multiplex PCR, and TCRdb's table has in-frame clones only and misses some. The V and J calls and clone size come from that table; D and trimming were worked out from the DNA. The table records about 120,000 clones, over 65% of them present only once. Germline values: CDR1 MNHEY, CDR2 SMNVEV (reference sequence). The CDR3 covers 15 residues. The V and J ends lost 5 bases and 0 bases, in that order; junction bases with no gene match: 4. The sample consisted of peripheral blood. The genes are TRBV27 and TRBJ2-1; TRBD2 matches 7 bases. The source of this sequence is a man in his 60s with acute or convalescent COVID-19. The CDR3 is CASSPVAGSYNEQFF. In DNA, the CDR3 is TGTGCCAGCAGTCCTGTAGCGGGCTCCTACAATGAGCAGTTCTTC.